This TCR beta chain was captured in a study of T cell repertoires in cytomegalovirus infection. Background on the study: Recently identified HLA-C-restricted CMV epitopes and well-studied HLA-B-restricted CMV epitopes were used by the study. Public TCR beta signatures were indicative of both CMV infection and a matching HLA type. Broader study findings: There were HLA-C-restricted CMV-specific TCR beta clonotypes dominating the ex vivo response.

Trimming removed 3 bases from V and 4 bases from J; junction bases left unmatched: 7. Germline V CDR1 and CDR2: SGHDT, YYEEEE. The CDR3 length is 16 residues. In TCRdb, the reads were re-called with MiXCR into one record per CDR3 protein. Among hundreds of thousands of distinct CDR3 sequences, 31% were seen once, and the ten largest hold roughly 13%. For this clonotype: Its antigen is currently unknown.

The sequence derives from a human donor in good health (CMV status not recorded). Some clones in this sample may be carry-over from other donors' samples. Specimen: cultured CD8+ T cells from PBMCs, collected from culture after CMV antigen stimulation. The chain uses TRBV5-6 and TRBJ2-5; 12 nucleotides line up with TRBD2. The CDR3 sequence: CASSSSTSGGLETQYF. In DNA form, the CDR3 reads TGTGCCAGCAGCTCCTCGACTAGCGGGGGTTTAGAGACCCAGTACTTC.